This TCR beta chain was recorded in a study of control samples from healthy donors and cancer patients. Method: immunoSEQ multiplex PCR; TCRdb's copy keeps in-frame clones and lacks some. The sample lists about 90,000 clones; about nine tenths were seen once. Trimming stripped 10 bases from V and 4 bases from J, with 16 bases between. This CDR3 has 13 residues. Per the germline V gene, CDR1 is SGHNT and CDR2 is YENEEA. This TCR came from a woman aged 18 to 35 in good health. Sequenced input: blood. The chain joins TRBV11-3 to TRBJ1-1; TRBD1 might be the D (5 bases). The CDR3 nucleotides are TGTGCCAACCCCCCCGTGGGGGGCACTGAAGCTTTCTTT. Residues: CANPPVGGTEAFF.